Following are 4 T cell receptor beta chains from one sample sequenced in a study of neurological immune-mediated disorders. Time point specified: technical triplicate 2. TCRdb ran MiXCR on the 5' RACE reads and lists one entry per CDR3 protein. This table holds under 65,000 distinct CDR3 sequences, around 24% found once. The sequenced sample was PBMCs. All receptors come from a man in his 60s with HTLV-1-associated myelopathy (HAM/TSP).

J is TRBJ2-3 and V is TRBV6-5; 11 nucleotides match TRBD2. J lost 2 bases, V lost 2 bases, and 3 bases had no gene match. CDR3 length: 16 residues. From germline, CDR1 is MNHEY and CDR2 SVGAGI. CDR3 region: CASSYTSGGPTDTQYF. CDR3 bases: TGTGCCAGCAGTTACACTAGCGGGGGTCCCACAGATACGCAGTATTTT.

This clonotype was found many times. The gene calls are TRBV20-1 and TRBJ2-7; 11 nucleotides match TRBD1. Per the germline V gene, CDR1 is DFQATT and CDR2 is SNEGSKA (reference sequence). The CDR3 has 14 residues. The J segment lost 1 base and the V segment lost 3 bases, leaving 2 bases of the junction unmatched. CDR3 sequence reads: CSASRDRGSYEQYF. CDR3 DNA sequence: TGCAGTGCTAGCCGGGACAGGGGGTCCTACGAGCAGTACTTC.

This clonotype was seen repeatedly, ten times or more. The chain carries TRBV5-1 and TRBJ2-5; tentatively, D is TRBD1 or TRBD2 (5 bases each). The V gene lost 9 bases and the J gene lost 5 bases, with 23 bases spanning the gap. CDR1 and CDR2 from the germline V gene are SGHRS and YFSETQ. The CDR3 has 15 residues. The CDR3 nucleotides are TGCGCCACCCGAGGGGAGCACTCTCGGTCGGAGACCCAGTACTTC. It encodes CATRGEHSRSETQYF. The complete variable domain, with remaining parts taken from reference TRBV5-1 and TRBJ2-5, reads KAGVTQTPRYLIKTRGQQVTLSCSPISGHRSVSWYQQTPGQGLQFLFEYFSETQRNKGNFPGRFSGRQFSNSRSEMNVSTLELGDSALYLCATRGEHSRSETQYFGPGTRLLVL.

Ten or more counts support this clonotype. V gene TRBV7-2 combines with J gene TRBJ2-2; 8 positions match TRBD2. V shed 5 bases, J shed 5 bases, and the junction held 13 bases outside the gene matches. Germline CDR1 and CDR2: SGHTA and FQGNSA. The CDR3 is 17 amino acids. CDR3 sequence: CASSLTASGSVTGELFF. Here the CDR3 DNA reads TGTGCCAGCAGCCTTACCGCAAGCGGGAGTGTGACCGGGGAGCTGTTTTTT.